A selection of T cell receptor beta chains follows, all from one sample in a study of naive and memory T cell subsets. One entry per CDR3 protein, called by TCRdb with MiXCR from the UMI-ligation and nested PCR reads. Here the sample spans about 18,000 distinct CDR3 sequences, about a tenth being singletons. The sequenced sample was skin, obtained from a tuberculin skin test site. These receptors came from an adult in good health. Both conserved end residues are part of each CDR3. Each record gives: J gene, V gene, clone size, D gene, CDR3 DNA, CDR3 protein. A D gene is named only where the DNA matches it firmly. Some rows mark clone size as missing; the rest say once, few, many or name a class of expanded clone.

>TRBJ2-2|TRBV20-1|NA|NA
TGCAGTGCTAGAGATGAAGGGGCTCGAGGCACCGGGGAGCTGTTTTTT
CSARDEGARGTGELFF
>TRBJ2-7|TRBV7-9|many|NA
TGTGCCAGCAGCTTAACCCGCTACGAGCAGTACTTC
CASSLTRYEQYF
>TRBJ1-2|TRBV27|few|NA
TGTGCCAGCTCGGCGACTAACTATGGCTACACCTTC
CASSATNYGYTF
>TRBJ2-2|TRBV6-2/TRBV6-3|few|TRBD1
TGTGCCAGTATTCCGGGACAGGGGGCGTCTCAAAGGTCCGGGGAGCTGTTTTTT
CASIPGQGASQRSGELFF
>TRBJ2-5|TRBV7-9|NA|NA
TGTGCCAGCAGCTTTCCCGGGACAAGGAGAGAGACCCAGTACTTC
CASSFPGTRRETQYF
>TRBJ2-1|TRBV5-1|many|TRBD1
TGCGCCAGCAGCGCACGTACCGGGACAGGGGGTCTCAATGAGCAGTTCTTC
CASSARTGTGGLNEQFF
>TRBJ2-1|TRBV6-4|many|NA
TGTGCCAGCAGTGAAATGAGGAGCTCCTACAATGAGCAGTTCTTC
CASSEMRSSYNEQFF
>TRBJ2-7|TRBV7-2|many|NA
TGTGCCAGCAGCTACAGGGATGAGCAGTACTTC
CASSYRDEQYF
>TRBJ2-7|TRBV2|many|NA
TGTGCCAGCAAGTGGAGCTACGAGCAGTACTTC
CASKWSYEQYF
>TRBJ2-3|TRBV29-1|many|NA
TGCAGCGTTGTAGGAGCAAATACGCAGTATTTT
CSVVGANTQYF
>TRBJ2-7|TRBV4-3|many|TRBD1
TGCGCCAGCAGCCATGGCCCTACCGGGACAGGGCTCTACGAGCAGTACTTC
CASSHGPTGTGLYEQYF
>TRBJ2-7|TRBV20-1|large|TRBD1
TGCAGTGCTAGAGAGGGACAGGGAGTCCACGAGCAGTACTTC
CSAREGQGVHEQYF
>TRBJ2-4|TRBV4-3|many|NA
TGCGCCAGCAGCCAAGAGCTTCTTGGAATAGTTCCAATAGCCAAAAACATTCAGTACTTC
CASSQELLGIVPIAKNIQYF
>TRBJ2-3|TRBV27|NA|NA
TGTGCCAGCAGTTTATTAGCTGGGGCCACTAGCACAGATACGCAGTATTTT
CASSLLAGATSTDTQYF
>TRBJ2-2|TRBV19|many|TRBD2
TGTGCCAGTAGTATAGATCCTAGCGGGAGTTTGTCCGGGGAGCTGTTTTTT
CASSIDPSGSLSGELFF
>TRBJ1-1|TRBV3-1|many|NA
TGTGCCAGCAGCCTTCAGGCGGTCCCCCCTGATGAAGCTTTCTTT
CASSLQAVPPDEAFF
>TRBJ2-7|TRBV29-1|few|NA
TGCAGCGTTCCCGCCCCAGCCGGCTCCTACGAGCAGTACTTC
CSVPAPAGSYEQYF
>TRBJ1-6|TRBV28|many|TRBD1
TGTGCCAGCAGTCCCTACGGACAGGGGAGCAATTCACCCCTCCACTTT
CASSPYGQGSNSPLHF
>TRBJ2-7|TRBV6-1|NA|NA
TGTGCCAGCAGGCCGGGCCTCGTATCTCTCGAGCAGTACTTC
CASRPGLVSLEQYF
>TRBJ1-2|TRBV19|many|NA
TGTGCCAGTAGCCCGAGTCTTAGGTCGGGCTACACCTTC
CASSPSLRSGYTF
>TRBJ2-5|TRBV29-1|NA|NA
TGCAGCGTTGAAGGGGATTACAGGAGGCCGCAAGAGACCCAGTACTTC
CSVEGDYRRPQETQYF
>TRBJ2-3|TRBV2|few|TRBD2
TGTGCCAGCAGTGTCACTAGCGAGGGATCCACAGATACGCAGTATTTT
CASSVTSEGSTDTQYF
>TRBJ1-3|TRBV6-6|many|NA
TGTGCCAGCAACCCCACGGGGGCAGCTGGAAACACCATATATTTT
CASNPTGAAGNTIYF
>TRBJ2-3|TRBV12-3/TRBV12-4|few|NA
TGTGCCAGCAGTCCCCATACGCAGTATTTT
CASSPHTQYF
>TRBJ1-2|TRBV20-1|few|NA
TGCAGTGCTACTGACATAGGGTCTAACTATGGCTACACCTTC
CSATDIGSNYGYTF
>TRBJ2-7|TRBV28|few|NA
TGTGCCAGCAACAGTTTACATCGCAGCTACGAGCAGTACTTC
CASNSLHRSYEQYF
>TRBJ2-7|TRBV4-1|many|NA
TGCGCCAGCAGCCAACTACTCGGGGAGCAGTACTTC
CASSQLLGEQYF
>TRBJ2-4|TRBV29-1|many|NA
TGCAGCGTTGAAGATCTTCAGGGTAAATACATTCAGTACTTC
CSVEDLQGKYIQYF
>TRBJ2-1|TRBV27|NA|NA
TGTGCCAGCAGTTTGGTAGCGGACTTCTACAATGAGCAGTTCTTC
CASSLVADFYNEQFF
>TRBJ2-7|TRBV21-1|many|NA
TGTGCCAGCAGCAGAGTAGAAGAAGGGAGAGCCTACGAGCAGTACTTC
CASSRVEEGRAYEQYF
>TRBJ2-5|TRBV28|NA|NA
TGTGCCAGCAGTTTAAGTGCGGGGCGACAAGAGACCCAGTACTTC
CASSLSAGRQETQYF
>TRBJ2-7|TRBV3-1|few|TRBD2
TGTGCCAGCAGCCCATTACTTGTAAGCGGGAGGGTAAGGGAGCAGTACTTC
CASSPLLVSGRVREQYF
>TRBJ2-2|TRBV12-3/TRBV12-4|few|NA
TGTGCCAGCAGTTTGGGGTCGGGGGAGCTGTTTTTT
CASSLGSGELFF
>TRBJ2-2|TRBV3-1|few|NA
TGTGCCAGCAGCCTGGAGGGAGTGACCGGGGAGCTGTTTTTT
CASSLEGVTGELFF
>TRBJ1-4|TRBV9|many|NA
TGTGCCAGCAGCGTCACGGACCGGGAAAAACTGTTTTTT
CASSVTDREKLFF
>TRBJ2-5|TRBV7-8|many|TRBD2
TGTGCCAGCAGCCTTGGGCGGGAGAGGGAGACCCAGTACTTC
CASSLGRERETQYF
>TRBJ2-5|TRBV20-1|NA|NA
TGCAGTGCAGGGGCGGGGATCCAAGAGACCCAGTACTTC
CSAGAGIQETQYF
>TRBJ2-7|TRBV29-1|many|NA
TGCAGCGTTGAATCTGTGGGTTCTGGCGAGCAGTACTTC
CSVESVGSGEQYF
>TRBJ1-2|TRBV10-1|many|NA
TGCGCCAGCAGCGTACAGCCTACCTATGGCTACACCTTC
CASSVQPTYGYTF
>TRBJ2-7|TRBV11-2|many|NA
TGTGCCAGCAGCTTAGTCGGGGTGGAGCAGTACTTC
CASSLVGVEQYF
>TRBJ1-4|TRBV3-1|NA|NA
TGTGCCAGCAGCCAAGTTCGACCGAAGAATGAAAAACTGTTTTTT
CASSQVRPKNEKLFF
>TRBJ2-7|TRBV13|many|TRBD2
TGTGCCAGCAGGACTAGCGGGAGGGCCGTCGAGCAGTACTTC
CASRTSGRAVEQYF
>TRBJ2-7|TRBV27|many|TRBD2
TGTGCCAGCAGTTTAATGGGAGGGATATACGAGCAGTACTTC
CASSLMGGIYEQYF
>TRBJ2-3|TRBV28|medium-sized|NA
TGTGCCAGCACCAACACGGAGGGACAGAGAAATACGCAGTATTTT
CASTNTEGQRNTQYF
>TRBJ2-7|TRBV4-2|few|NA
TGTGCCAGCAGCCAAAGAGGACAGAACTACGAGCAGTACTTC
CASSQRGQNYEQYF
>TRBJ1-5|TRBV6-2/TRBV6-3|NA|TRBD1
TGTGCCAGCAGTTACTCGGGACAGGGGTTTCAGCCCCAGCATTTT
CASSYSGQGFQPQHF
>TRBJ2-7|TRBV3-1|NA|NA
TGTGCCAGCAGCCAAGATCGGGACACCTACTTC
CASSQDRDTYF